Listed below are T cell receptor beta chains from one sample, sequenced in a study of early T cells in non-severe SARS-CoV-2 infection. TCRdb re-called the 5' RACE reads through MiXCR, storing one row per CDR3 protein. The sample yields about 29,000 distinct CDR3 sequences, 4.5% seen once. Sequenced material: whole blood. These receptors were obtained from an adult who was a healthcare worker with PCR-confirmed SARS-CoV-2 infection or an uninfected control (not recorded which). CDR3s include the opening cysteine and the closing phenylalanine or tryptophan.

v_gene,CDR3aa
TRBV6-6,CASSYSIEAEAFF
TRBV20-1,CSASSDNYEQYF
TRBV19,CASSIASGGSTDTQYF
TRBV12-3/TRBV12-4,CASSARRQGLSFKAFF
TRBV9,CASSPPWVAGSTDTQYF
TRBV6-1,CASSENWYDTEQYF
TRBV19,CASSILGGTDTQYF
TRBV10-2,CASSAHNEQFF
TRBV20-1,CSAYGTAIETQYF
TRBV5-5,CASSLVGLGRYTGELFF
TRBV4-1,CASSQEGTRGADTQYF
TRBV6-2/TRBV6-3,CASSFNTGGIQYF
TRBV6-2/TRBV6-3,CASSETSGSVSEQYF
TRBV10-3,CAIKTSGGTDTQYF
TRBV4-2,CASSHLIKYGDKNYNSPLHF
TRBV7-3,CASRSQGGAEQFF
TRBV11-2,CASSSGGDTQYF
TRBV5-4,CASSPGRLSYNEQFF
TRBV3-1,CASRGFTDTQYF
TRBV29-1,CSVGRQATNTEAFF
TRBV11-1,CASSSQFVGEQYF
TRBV7-8,CASSLVAGPGNTIYF